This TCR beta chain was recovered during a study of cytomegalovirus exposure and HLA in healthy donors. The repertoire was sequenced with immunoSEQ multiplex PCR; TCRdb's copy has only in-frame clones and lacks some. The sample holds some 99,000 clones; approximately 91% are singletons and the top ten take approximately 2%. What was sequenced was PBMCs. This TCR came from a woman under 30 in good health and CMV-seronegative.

CDR3 in amino acids: CRVDRSYEQYF. DNA of the CDR3: TGCAGGGTGGACAGATCCTACGAGCAGTACTTC. The chain recombines TRBV20-1 with TRBJ2-7, with a tentative D call TRBD1 (6 bases). Looked up from germline, CDR1 is DFQATT and CDR2 is SNEGSKA (reference sequence). The CDR3 contains 11 residues.